The T cell receptor (beta chain) described here comes from a study of blood T cells in healthy people across ages. Study-wide results and limits: The study regarded diversity estimates from one million T cells as underestimates. The donors' CMV status was not determined, possibly confounding changes in expanded clonotypes.

Staff drew 9 to 10 milliliters of peripheral blood from each donor. In the case of this clonotype: Antigen: not known.

With 5 bases clipped from V and 6 bases from J, the junction kept 5 bases outside the gene matches. CDR3 length: 13 amino acids. The germline CDR1 and CDR2 sequences are MNHEY and SVGEGT. PCR was performed a second time for about 7 to 12 cycles using a sample-barcoded 5' primer and a J-beta primer mix. TCRdb analysed the 5' RACE reads with MiXCR anew, one entry per CDR3 protein. Of a few hundred thousand distinct CDR3 sequences listed, 25% to 30% were seen once; the top ten hold 15% to 20%. Specimen: blood. This chain joins TRBV6-2 or TRBV6-3 and TRBJ2-5; 8 bases are shared with TRBD1. The sequence derives from an older woman in good health. The CDR3 coding sequence is TGTGCCAGCAGTACAGGGGGGTGGAAGACCCAGTACTTC. Its translation: CASSTGGWKTQYF.